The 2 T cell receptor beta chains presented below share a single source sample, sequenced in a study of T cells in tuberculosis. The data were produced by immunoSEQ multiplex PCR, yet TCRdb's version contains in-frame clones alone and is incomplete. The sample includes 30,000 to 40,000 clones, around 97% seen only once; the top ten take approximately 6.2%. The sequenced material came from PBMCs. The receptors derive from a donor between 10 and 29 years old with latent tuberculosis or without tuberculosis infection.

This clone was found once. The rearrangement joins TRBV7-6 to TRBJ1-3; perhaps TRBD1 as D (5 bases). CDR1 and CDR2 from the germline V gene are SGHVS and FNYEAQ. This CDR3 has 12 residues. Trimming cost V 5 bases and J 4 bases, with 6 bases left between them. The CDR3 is CASSRGGNTIYF. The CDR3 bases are TGTGCCAGCAGCCGGGGGGGAAACACCATATATTTT. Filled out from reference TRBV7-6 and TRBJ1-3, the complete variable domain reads GAGVSQSPRYKVTKRGQDVALRCDPISGHVSLYWYRQALGQGPEFLTYFNYEAQQDKSGLPNDRFSAERPEGSISTLTIQRTEQRDSAMYRCASSRGGNTIYFGEGSWLTVV.

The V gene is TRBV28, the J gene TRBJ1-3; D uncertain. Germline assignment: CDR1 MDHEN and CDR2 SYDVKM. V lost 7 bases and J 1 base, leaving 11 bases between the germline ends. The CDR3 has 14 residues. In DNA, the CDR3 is TGTGCCAGCATCCCCCGGGGATCTGGAAACACCATATATTTT. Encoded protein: CASIPRGSGNTIYF.